These T cell receptor beta chains were read from a single sample in a study of T cell repertoires in cytomegalovirus infection. TCRdb ran MiXCR on the reads and lists one entry per CDR3 protein. The sample carries 250,000 to 300,000 distinct CDR3 sequences, 20% to 30% recorded once. Sequenced input: PBMCs. The receptors shown here come from a human donor in good health (CMV status not recorded). Some clones in this sample may be carry-over from other donors' samples. Each CDR3 is given with its conserved first and last residue. The order of the fields is CDR3 length, J gene, V gene, CDR3 protein.

>14|TRBJ2-2|TRBV9
CASSVRQTTGELFF
>13|TRBJ2-7|TRBV7-2
CASSLLSGYEQYF
>14|TRBJ1-6|TRBV25-1
CASSGTANNSPLHF
>15|TRBJ2-7|TRBV7-2
CASSLVASGSYEQYF
>13|TRBJ2-5|TRBV2
CASSLGYGETQYF
>16|TRBJ2-1|TRBV4-3
CASSPWREISYNEQFF
>18|TRBJ1-3|TRBV7-2
CASSLAPTQGLSGNTIYF
>15|TRBJ2-1|TRBV6-1
CASTPVGQGSNEQFF
>15|TRBJ2-5|TRBV7-2
CASSKGLAGKETQYF
>16|TRBJ2-2|TRBV7-9
CASSSRGAERTGELFF
>14|TRBJ2-3|TRBV20-1
CSARGTFNTDTQYF
>16|TRBJ2-3|TRBV20-1
CSARDPGGGSTDTQYF
>17|TRBJ1-3|TRBV28
CASSLYPGGASGNTIYF
>15|TRBJ2-1|TRBV20-1
CSLENRALPGNEQFF
>15|TRBJ2-1|TRBV28
CASNELKVPYNEQFF
>16|TRBJ2-1|TRBV5-4
CASSLGAGAIGNEQFF
>15|TRBJ2-1|TRBV7-9
CASNPGLSTYNEQFF
>15|TRBJ2-3|TRBV28
CASSPQRIHTDTQYF
>14|TRBJ2-4|TRBV5-1
CASSLAGPRGIQYF
>16|TRBJ2-1|TRBV5-6
CASSLRRGRSYNEQFF
>15|TRBJ2-7|TRBV7-9
CASSGTSGRFYEQYF
>16|TRBJ2-1|TRBV5-4
CASSQPGARSYNEQFF
>13|TRBJ2-3|TRBV20-1
CSANRDPTDTQYF
>14|TRBJ2-7|TRBV7-6
CASRPTSGGYEQYF
>17|TRBJ2-4|TRBV7-6
CASSSWGSGTGNGIQYF
>15|TRBJ2-1|TRBV10-3
CAISEPAGSYNEQFF
>17|TRBJ2-1|TRBV19
CASSIASTGGKGIEQFF
>16|TRBJ2-1|TRBV12-3/TRBV12-4
CASRVSGTSGSNEQFF
>14|TRBJ1-2|TRBV7-4
CASSASGIFYGYTF
>15|TRBJ2-3|TRBV7-3
CASSLEGLSTDTQYF
>12|TRBJ2-7|TRBV28
CASSIGIYEQYF